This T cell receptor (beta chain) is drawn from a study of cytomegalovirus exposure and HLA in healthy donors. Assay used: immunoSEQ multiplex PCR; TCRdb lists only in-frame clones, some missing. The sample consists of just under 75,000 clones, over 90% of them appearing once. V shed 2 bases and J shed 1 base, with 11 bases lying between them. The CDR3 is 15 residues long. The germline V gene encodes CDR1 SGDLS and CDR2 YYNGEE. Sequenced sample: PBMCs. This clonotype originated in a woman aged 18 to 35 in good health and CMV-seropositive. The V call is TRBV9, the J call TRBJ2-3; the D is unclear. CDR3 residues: CASSVQIVRTDTQYF. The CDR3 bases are TGTGCCAGCAGCGTTCAGATTGTGCGCACAGATACGCAGTATTTT.